Below, 23 T cell receptor beta chains from the same sample are listed, as sequenced in a study of cytomegalovirus exposure and HLA in healthy donors. PCR used 60 Vbeta primers and 13 Jbeta primers. Sequenced by immunoSEQ multiplex PCR; TCRdb stores in-frame clones only, minus some. The sample has some 120,000 clones, around 74% seen once; the top ten hold approximately 7%. The material sequenced was PBMCs. Receptors were obtained from a man aged 35 to 55 in good health and CMV-seropositive.

This chain uses TRBV5-1 with TRBJ1-4; D might be TRBD1 (5 bases). With 6 bases removed from V and 4 bases from J, the gap between germline ends came to 13 bases. This CDR3 has 14 residues. Germline CDR1 reads SGHRS; CDR2 reads YFSETQ. CDR3 nucleotide sequence: TGCGCCAGCAACACAGGCAGGGATAATGAAAAACTGTTTTTT. Protein: CASNTGRDNEKLFF.

This clone was detected once. The gene calls are TRBV5-1 and TRBJ2-7; tentative D call: TRBD2 (6 bases). This CDR3 is 12 amino acids long. V dropped 3 bases and J dropped 4 bases, with 8 bases sitting between them. Germline CDR1 reads SGHRS; CDR2 reads YFSETQ. CDR3 nucleotide sequence: TGCGCCAGCAGCTGGGGGACTTACGAGCAGTACTTC. The encoded protein is CASSWGTYEQYF.

This clone has just a few counts. The CDR3, as DNA: TGTGCCAGCAGTACAAGGAACACTGAAGCTTTCTTT. Translating it yields CASSTRNTEAFF. V and J are TRBV5-4 and TRBJ1-1; D is uncertain. The CDR3 is 12 amino acids. Germline CDR1 and CDR2: SGHNT and YYREEE (reference sequence). Deletions cut 5 bases from V and 1 base from J, with 6 bases between.

V is TRBV28 and J is TRBJ1-5, with 7 bases lining up with TRBD1. Germline CDR1 and CDR2: MDHEN and SYDVKM. The CDR3 covers 15 residues. V gave up 6 bases and J gave up 4 bases; unmatched junction bases: 9. This CDR3 reads CASSPYRGGNQPQHF. The DNA of the CDR3 is TGTGCCAGCAGCCCTTACAGGGGTGGAAATCAGCCCCAGCATTTT.

This clone was picked up a small number of times. This chain links TRBV5-6 with TRBJ1-2; no clear D. Germline-derived CDR1 and CDR2 are SGHDT and YYEEEE. Trimming took off 4 bases at V and 2 bases at J, with 15 bases between the two ends. This CDR3 region has 15 residues. In DNA, the CDR3 is TGTGCCAGCAGCCCGACCGGGATGGGGAACTATGGCTACACCTTC. Translated: CASSPTGMGNYGYTF. The full variable domain, its missing parts supplied by reference TRBV5-6 and TRBJ1-2, is DAGVTQSPTHLIKTRGQQVTLRCSPKSGHDTVSWYQQALGQGPQFIFQYYEEEERQRGNFPDRFSGHQFPNYSSELNVNALLLGDSALYLCASSPTGMGNYGYTFGSGTRLTVV.

The sample holds one count of this clone. J is TRBJ2-7 and V is TRBV5-1; no reliable D call. Germline CDR1 is SGHRS and CDR2 is YFSETQ. CDR3 length: 12 residues. The V end was cut by 0 bases, the J end by 2 bases, with 3 bases between. DNA for the CDR3: TGCGCCAGCAGCTTGGGAGCCTACGAGCAGTACTTC. This codes for CASSLGAYEQYF.

The gene calls are TRBV6-5 and TRBJ1-5; no clear D gene. This CDR3 has 16 amino acids. Germline CDR1 is MNHEY and CDR2 is SVGAGI. V was pared by 0 bases and J by 2 bases, with 11 bases between. The CDR3: CASSYSRVAGNQPQHF. The CDR3 DNA sequence: TGTGCCAGCAGTTACTCGAGGGTGGCTGGCAATCAGCCCCAGCATTTT.

The genes are TRBV30 and TRBJ1-5, with D perhaps matching TRBD1 (5 bases). Germline V lookup: CDR1 GTSNPN, CDR2 SVGIG (reference sequence). The CDR3 contains 16 residues. Trimming stripped 3 bases from V and 7 bases from J, with 22 bases between. DNA for the CDR3: TGTGCCTGGAGCCCCCCAATGGGGGGGGTAAGACAGCCCCAGCATTTT. This translates into CAWSPPMGGVRQPQHF.

This clone was seen only a few times. The identical CDR3 is also encoded by other nucleotide sequences in the sample. J is TRBJ2-3 and V is TRBV18, with D perhaps matching TRBD1 (6 bases). Germline CDR1 and CDR2: KGHSH and LQKENI. Trimming stripped 2 bases from V and 6 bases from J, with 9 bases between. The CDR3 runs to 13 residues. The CDR3 nucleotides read TGTGCCAGCTCACCAACCAGGGGTGATACGCAGTATTTT. It is translated as CASSPTRGDTQYF. Combining the CDR3 with reference TRBV18 and TRBJ2-3 gives the whole variable domain NAGVMQNPRHLVRRRGQEARLRCSPMKGHSHVYWYRQLPEEGLKFMVYLQKENIIDESGMPKERFSAEFPKEGPSILRIQQVVRGDSAAYFCASSPTRGDTQYFGPGTRLTVL.

This chain joins TRBV15 and TRBJ2-7, with 8 bases identical to TRBD1. Germline V gene lookup returns CDR1 LNHNV and CDR2 YYDKDF (reference sequence). After removal of 5 bases from V and 3 bases from J, the junction contained 12 bases not matched to a gene. The CDR3 totals 16 residues. The CDR3 DNA reads TGTGCCACCAGCGCCAAATTCGCAGGGGGCGGCTACGAGCAGTACTTC. Encoded protein: CATSAKFAGGGYEQYF.

The rearrangement joins TRBV23-1 to TRBJ1-1, with D maybe TRBD1 (5 bases). TRBV23-1 is an open reading frame whose function is uncertain. The CDR3 length is 15 residues. V shed 1 base and J shed 3 bases, with 12 bases lying between them. CDR3 amino acids: CASSQYQGQDTEAFF. The CDR3 DNA sequence: TGCGCCAGCAGTCAATACCAGGGTCAGGACACTGAAGCTTTCTTT.

The rearrangement links TRBV12-5 to TRBJ1-5; the D gene is possibly TRBD1 (5 bases). The length of the CDR3 is 14 residues. Germline loops: CDR1 LGHNT, CDR2 FRNRAP. The V gene lost 3 bases and the J gene lost 6 bases, with 12 bases spanning the gap. CDR3 bases: TGTGCTAGTGGTTTTTCAGGGAAGGTTCAGCCCCAGCATTTT. Amino acid sequence: CASGFSGKVQPQHF.

This clone came up a few times. The V gene is TRBV5-6, the J gene TRBJ2-3, with D possibly matching TRBD1 (6 bases). CDR1 and CDR2 (germline): SGHDT, YYEEEE. Trimming removed 2 bases at V and 2 bases at J, with 9 bases between. The CDR3 length is 14 residues. The CDR3 DNA follows: TGTGCCAGCAGCTTACAGGGTGCCACAGATACGCAGTATTTT. The encoded protein is CASSLQGATDTQYF.

This clone was picked up one time. The J gene is TRBJ2-5, the V gene TRBV7-7; TRBD1 matches 11 bases. Germline V gene sequence: CDR1 SSHAT, CDR2 FNYEAQ (reference sequence). The CDR3 has 15 amino acids. The CDR3 bases are TGTGCTAGCTCCCGGACAGGGGGCCTGCAAGAGACCCAGTACTTC. It encodes CASSRTGGLQETQYF.

V gene TRBV5-1 combines with J gene TRBJ2-1, with TRBD1 matching over 9 bases. Unmatched junction bases numbered 3, after V lost 3 bases and J lost 2 bases. CDR1 is SGHRS and CDR2 is YFSETQ in the germline V gene. The CDR3 is made up of 15 amino acids. CDR3 sequence reads: CASSWDRDTYNEQFF. CDR3 DNA sequence: TGCGCCAGCAGCTGGGACAGGGACACCTACAATGAGCAGTTCTTC.

This clone has only one observation. The chain's CDR3 is CASSLGLAASTSTDTQYF. The CDR3 DNA reads TGTGCCAGCAGTCTGGGACTAGCGGCCTCCACTAGCACAGATACGCAGTATTTT. The V call is TRBV28, the J call TRBJ2-3, with 11 bases lining up with TRBD2. Germline trimming cut 5 bases from V and 0 bases from J; bases unmatched to any gene: 10. The CDR3 runs to 18 residues. The germline gives CDR1 MDHEN, CDR2 SYDVKM. Combining the CDR3 with reference TRBV28 and TRBJ2-3 gives the whole variable domain DVKVTQSSRYLVKRTGEKVFLECVQDMDHENMFWYRQDPGLGLRLIYFSYDVKMKEKGDIPEGYSVSREKKERFSLILESASTNQTSMYLCASSLGLAASTSTDTQYFGPGTRLTVL.

The chain couples TRBV7-9 to TRBJ1-3; 7 bases align to TRBD1. The V and J ends lost 8 bases and 0 bases, in that order; junction bases with no gene match: 7. Germline lookup yields CDR1 SEHNR and CDR2 FQNEAQ (reference sequence). There are 15 residues in the CDR3. In nucleotides, the CDR3 is TGTGCCAGCGGGGGACAGATTAACTCTGGAAACACCATATATTTT. Protein product: CASGGQINSGNTIYF.

The chain has TRBV6-1 and TRBJ1-4, with TRBD1 identical over 7 bases. Germline CDR1 reads MNHNS; CDR2 reads SASEGT. The CDR3 runs to 14 residues. V dropped 3 bases and J dropped 7; count of bases not matched to a gene: 5. CDR3 DNA: TGTGCCAGCAGTGACAAGGGGGCAGGTGAAAAACTGTTTTTT. Protein: CASSDKGAGEKLFF.

Regarding this clone: One end of the junction varies from germline; a read error may be responsible. The chain is built from TRBV7-9 and TRBJ2-5, with TRBD2 identical over 10 bases. Germline CDR1 and CDR2: SEHNR and FQNEAQ (reference sequence). The CDR3 is 15 amino acids. In DNA form, the CDR3 reads TGTTCCAGCAGCCCCCTAGCAAGCGGGAGGGTGACCCAGTACTTC. It yields the protein CSSSPLASGRVTQYF.

The chain uses TRBV11-2 and TRBJ2-1, with a possible D match to TRBD2 (6 bases). CDR1 and CDR2 (germline): SGHAT, FQNNGV. This CDR3 is built from 14 residues. Trimming took off 5 bases at V and 3 bases at J, with 11 bases between the two ends. The CDR3 here is CASSLGTFYNEQFF. The CDR3 DNA reads TGTGCCAGCAGCCTCGGGACTTTCTACAATGAGCAGTTCTTC.

The chain couples TRBV29-1 to TRBJ2-7; 8 nucleotides agree with TRBD1. Germline V gene sequence: CDR1 SQVTM, CDR2 ANQGSEA. With V trimmed by 6 bases and J by 3 bases, 4 bases remained unmatched. The CDR3 has 12 amino acids. This chain's CDR3 is CSVRTGNYEQYF. As DNA, the CDR3 is TGCAGCGTCCGGACAGGGAACTACGAGCAGTACTTC.

This clone was counted between two and nine times. The V and J genes are TRBV5-6 and TRBJ2-7; weak D call: TRBD2 (6 bases). CDR1 SGHDT and CDR2 YYEEEE come from the germline V gene. This CDR3 region has 14 residues. Trimming took off 5 bases at V and 3 bases at J, with 15 bases between the two ends. The DNA for the CDR3 is TGTGCCAGCAGTGTCCGATCGCGGGGCTACGAGCAGTACTTC. Protein product: CASSVRSRGYEQYF.

The V and J genes are TRBV2 and TRBJ1-3, with 8 nucleotides matching TRBD1. CDR3 length: 15 residues. Germline V gene data show CDR1 as SNHLY and CDR2 as FYNNEI. V was pared by 4 bases and J by 2 bases, with 4 bases of the junction left unmatched. CDR3 coding DNA: TGTGCCAGCAGTGCCAGGACAGGGACTGGAAACACCATATATTTT. Encoded protein: CASSARTGTGNTIYF.